This T cell receptor beta chain was captured in a study of vaccination effects on CD4 cells after COVID-19. In the study overall: Each participant was given two doses of one vaccine (BNT162b2 or mRNA-1273).

Expansion with viral peptide pools was applied to antigen-specific CD4+ T cells by the ViraFEST assay prior to sequencing. Cultured cells yielded isolated CD4+ T cells after approximately nine days. Vaccinees lacked prior SARS-CoV-2 infection and tested negative for nucleocapsid antibodies. Libraries were prepared by immunoSEQ multiplex PCR; TCRdb keeps only in-frame clonotypes and omits some of them. Among tens of thousands of clones listed, about 72% were seen once. This clone was recorded only once. The antigen is undetermined. Germline CDR1 is LGHNA and CDR2 is YSLEER. V dropped 8 bases and J dropped 1; count of bases not matched to a gene: 6. The CDR3 totals 15 residues.

This TCR was recovered from a human donor who received a COVID-19 vaccine. The rearrangement uses TRBV4-3 and TRBJ2-5; 11 bases line up with TRBD2. Here the sequenced sample was CD4+ T cells from PBMCs cultured with HCoV-NL63 spike peptides, taken before COVID-19 vaccination. The CDR3, as DNA: TGCGCCAGCTCCGCTAGCGGGGGGCCCCAAGAGACCCAGTACTTC. Protein product: CASSASGGPQETQYF.